The source of this T cell receptor (beta chain) is a study of blood T cell repertoires in COVID-19. Overall study: Sites across the United States, Italy and Spain contributed samples from acute and convalescent COVID-19. PBMCs, B-cell-depleted T cells, or T cells were the source of the cDNA or gDNA that made up the material.

The CDR3 is 15 amino acids. The V gene end was trimmed by 1 base and the J gene end by 5 bases; junction bases not matched to a gene: 6. CDR1 and CDR2 from the germline V gene are SGHRS and YFSETQ. Data came from immunoSEQ multiplex PCR; TCRdb stores just in-frame clones and leaves some out. Here the sample spans 200,000 to 300,000 clones, about 79% being singletons. Sequenced input: peripheral blood. The clonotype originates from a man aged 40-55 years who had recovered from COVID-19. The chain carries TRBV5-1 and TRBJ1-1, with 9 positions matching TRBD1. The CDR3 here is CASSLSGTGNTEAFF. CDR3 sequence (DNA): TGCGCCAGCAGCTTGTCCGGGACAGGGAATACTGAAGCTTTCTTT.